A selection of T cell receptor beta chains follows, all from one sample in a study of regulatory T cells in long-lasting Graves disease. MiXCR was run by TCRdb on the multiplex PCR reads, yielding one entry per CDR3 protein. The sample includes more than 400,000 distinct CDR3 sequences, around 16% of them seen just once. These same data were also listed under a study on T cells in Graves' hyperthyroidism and ophthalmopathy.

The sample here was peripheral blood mononuclear cells (PBMCs), taken at new diagnosis, from a patient treated with antithyroid drugs. The receptor set was obtained from a man aged 40-55 years with Graves disease. CDR3s leave out the opening cysteine and the closing phenylalanine or tryptophan. Each record gives: V gene, J gene, CDR3 protein.

V: TRBV28; J: TRBJ1-2; CDR3: ASSFHTLQGHYGYT
V: TRBV13; J: TRBJ2-7; CDR3: ASSVLAGGVNEQY
V: TRBV28; J: TRBJ2-3; CDR3: ASSHTSGSQADTQY
V: TRBV20-1; J: TRBJ2-3; CDR3: SASLVLGGSPPDTQY
V: TRBV5-1; J: TRBJ1-6; CDR3: ASSLERLNSPLH
V: TRBV28; J: TRBJ2-1; CDR3: ASSPISSSYNEQF
V: TRBV5-1; J: TRBJ1-2; CDR3: ASSSRQGNGYT
V: TRBV10-1; J: TRBJ2-1; CDR3: ASSESGIGYNEQF
V: TRBV5-1; J: TRBJ1-2; CDR3: ASSWGRRTNYGYT
V: TRBV7-9; J: TRBJ2-3; CDR3: ASSDGRGSDTQY
V: TRBV2; J: TRBJ2-1; CDR3: ASSLRREGGNEQF
V: TRBV6-2/TRBV6-3; J: TRBJ2-1; CDR3: ASSERASGRAYYNEQF
V: TRBV10-1; J: TRBJ2-1; CDR3: ASSESGGRALSNEQF
V: TRBV7-9; J: TRBJ2-5; CDR3: ASTRNVETQY
V: TRBV12-3/TRBV12-4; J: TRBJ2-2; CDR3: ASTNRGRSTGELF
V: TRBV29-1; J: TRBJ2-1; CDR3: SVEGGTGEWSYNEQF
V: TRBV20-1; J: TRBJ2-1; CDR3: SARLLRSYNEQF
V: TRBV30; J: TRBJ2-5; CDR3: ARSVGGQETQY
V: TRBV7-9; J: TRBJ2-3; CDR3: ASWLTSGTDTQY
V: TRBV5-1; J: TRBJ2-1; CDR3: ASNPAGLAGAGGEQF
V: TRBV5-5; J: TRBJ2-7; CDR3: ASSSDFGMGKAYEQY
V: TRBV10-3; J: TRBJ2-1; CDR3: AISETGQGMNEQF
V: TRBV5-1; J: TRBJ2-1; CDR3: ASSVNTDNEQF
V: TRBV6-5; J: TRBJ2-7; CDR3: ASSFRDRFYEQY